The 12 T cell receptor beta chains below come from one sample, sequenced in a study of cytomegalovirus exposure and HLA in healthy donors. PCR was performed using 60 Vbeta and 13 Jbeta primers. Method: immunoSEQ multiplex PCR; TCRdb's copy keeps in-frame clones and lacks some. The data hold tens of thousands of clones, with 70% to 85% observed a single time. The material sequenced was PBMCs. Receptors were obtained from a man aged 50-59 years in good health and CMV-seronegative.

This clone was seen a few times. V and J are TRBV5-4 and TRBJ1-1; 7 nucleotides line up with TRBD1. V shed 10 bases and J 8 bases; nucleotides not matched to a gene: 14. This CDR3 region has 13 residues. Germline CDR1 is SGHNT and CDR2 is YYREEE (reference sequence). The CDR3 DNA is TGTGCCGCTTCCAGGGGGAGCCTAGTGGAAGCTTTCTTT. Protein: CAASRGSLVEAFF.

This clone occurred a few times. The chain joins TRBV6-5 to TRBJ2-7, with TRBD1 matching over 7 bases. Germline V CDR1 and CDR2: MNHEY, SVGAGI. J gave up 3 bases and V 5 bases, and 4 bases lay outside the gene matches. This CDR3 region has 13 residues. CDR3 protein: CASSRQGVYEQYF. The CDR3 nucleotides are TGTGCCAGCAGTAGACAGGGAGTCTACGAGCAGTACTTC.

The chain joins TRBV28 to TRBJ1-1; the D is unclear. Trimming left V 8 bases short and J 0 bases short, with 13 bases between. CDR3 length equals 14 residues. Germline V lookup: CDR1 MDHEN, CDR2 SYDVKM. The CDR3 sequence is CASLYPGMNTEAFF. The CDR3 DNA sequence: TGTGCCAGCCTATACCCGGGGATGAACACTGAAGCTTTCTTT.

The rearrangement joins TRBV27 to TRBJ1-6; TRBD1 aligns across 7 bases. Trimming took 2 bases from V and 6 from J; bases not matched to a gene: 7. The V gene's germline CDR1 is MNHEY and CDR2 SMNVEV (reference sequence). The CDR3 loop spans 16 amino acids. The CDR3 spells CASSLGHPGGNSPLHF. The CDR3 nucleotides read TGTGCCAGCAGTTTAGGGCACCCAGGGGGTAATTCACCCCTCCACTTT.

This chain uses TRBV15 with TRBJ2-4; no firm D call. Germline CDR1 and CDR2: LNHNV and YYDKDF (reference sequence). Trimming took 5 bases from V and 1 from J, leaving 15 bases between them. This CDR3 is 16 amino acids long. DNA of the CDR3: TGTGCCACCAGCCAGAGGAAGGTAGACGCCAAAAACATTCAGTACTTC. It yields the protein CATSQRKVDAKNIQYF. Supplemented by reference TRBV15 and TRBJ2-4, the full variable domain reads DAMVIQNPRYQVTQFGKPVTLSCSQTLNHNVMYWYQQKSSQAPKLLFHYYDKDFNNEADTPDNFQSRRPNTSFCFLDIRSPGLGDTAMYLCATSQRKVDAKNIQYFGAGTRLSVL.

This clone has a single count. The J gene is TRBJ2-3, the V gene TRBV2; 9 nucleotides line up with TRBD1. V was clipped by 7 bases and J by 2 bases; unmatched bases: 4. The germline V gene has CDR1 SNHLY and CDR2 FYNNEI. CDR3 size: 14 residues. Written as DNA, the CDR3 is TGTGCCAGCAACCGACAGGGGGACACAGATACGCAGTATTTT. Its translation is CASNRQGDTDTQYF.

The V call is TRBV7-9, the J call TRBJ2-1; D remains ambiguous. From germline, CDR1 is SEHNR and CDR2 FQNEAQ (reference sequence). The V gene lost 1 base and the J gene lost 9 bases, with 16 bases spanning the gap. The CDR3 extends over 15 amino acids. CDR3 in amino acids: CASSLDDLVLVEQFF. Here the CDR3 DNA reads TGTGCCAGCAGCTTAGACGACTTGGTGCTTGTTGAGCAGTTCTTC.

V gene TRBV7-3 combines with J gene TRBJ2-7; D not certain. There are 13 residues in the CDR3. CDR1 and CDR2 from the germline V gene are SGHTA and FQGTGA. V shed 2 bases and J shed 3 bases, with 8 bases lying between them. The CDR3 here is CASSLVQDYEQYF. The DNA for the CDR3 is TGTGCCAGCAGCTTAGTTCAGGACTACGAGCAGTACTTC.

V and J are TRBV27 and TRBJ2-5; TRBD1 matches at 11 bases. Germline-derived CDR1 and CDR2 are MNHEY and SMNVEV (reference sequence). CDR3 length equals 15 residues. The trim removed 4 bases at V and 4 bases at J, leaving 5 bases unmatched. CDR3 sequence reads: CASSSGTGGVETQYF. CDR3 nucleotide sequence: TGTGCCAGCAGTTCGGGGACAGGGGGTGTAGAGACCCAGTACTTC.

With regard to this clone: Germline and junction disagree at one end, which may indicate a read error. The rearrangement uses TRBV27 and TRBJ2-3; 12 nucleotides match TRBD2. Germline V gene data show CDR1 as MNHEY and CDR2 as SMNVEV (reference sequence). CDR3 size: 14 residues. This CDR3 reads CASSLGGLAGSRHF. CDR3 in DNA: TGTGCCAGCAGTTTGGGCGGACTAGCGGGGTCCAGGCATTTT.

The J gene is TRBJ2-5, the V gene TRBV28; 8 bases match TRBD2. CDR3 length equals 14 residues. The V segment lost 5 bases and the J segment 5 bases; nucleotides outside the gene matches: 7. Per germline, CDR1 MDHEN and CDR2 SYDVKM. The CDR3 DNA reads TGTGCCAGCAGTCCCCCGGGGGGGGAGGAGACCCAGTACTTC. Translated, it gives CASSPPGGEETQYF. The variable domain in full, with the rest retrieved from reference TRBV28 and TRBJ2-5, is DVKVTQSSRYLVKRTGEKVFLECVQDMDHENMFWYRQDPGLGLRLIYFSYDVKMKEKGDIPEGYSVSREKKERFSLILESASTNQTSMYLCASSPPGGEETQYFGPGTRLLVL.

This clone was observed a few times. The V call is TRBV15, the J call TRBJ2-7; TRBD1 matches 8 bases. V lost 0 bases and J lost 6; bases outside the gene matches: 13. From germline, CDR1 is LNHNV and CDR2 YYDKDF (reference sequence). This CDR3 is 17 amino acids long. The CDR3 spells CATSRDLVGQGLREQYF. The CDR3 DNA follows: TGTGCCACCAGCAGAGATTTGGTCGGACAGGGTCTACGCGAGCAGTACTTC.